These 2 T cell receptor beta chains originate from one sample sequenced in a study of OX40 agonist ivuxolimab in advanced cancers. TCRdb's table, derived via immunoSEQ multiplex PCR, lists solely in-frame clones and lacks some. Of about 90,000 clones in the sample, about nine tenths were seen once. Source: CD4+ or CD8+ T cells sorted from blood, taken in a trial of the OX40 agonist ivuxolimab. Receptor source: an adult with an advanced solid tumor such as melanoma, head and neck, liver or kidney cancer.

V usage is TRBV29-1 and J usage is TRBJ2-7, with D possibly being TRBD2 (5 bases). The V end was cut by 2 bases, the J end by 0 bases, with 14 bases between. The CDR3 loop spans 15 amino acids. Germline V gives CDR1 SQVTM, CDR2 ANQGSEA. CDR3 bases: TGCAGCGTTGAAAGCAGCGGACGCTCCTCCTACGAGCAGTACTTC. Residues: CSVESSGRSSYEQYF.

This chain uses TRBV30 with TRBJ2-7, with 7 bases fitting TRBD2. The CDR3 loop spans 14 amino acids. The ends lost 2 bases at V and 3 bases at J; junction bases unmatched: 7. Germline V gives CDR1 GTSNPN, CDR2 SVGIG (reference sequence). CDR3 amino acids: CAWSKTGGSYEQYF. The CDR3 DNA is TGTGCCTGGAGTAAAACGGGGGGAAGCTACGAGCAGTACTTC.